This T cell receptor (beta chain) derives from a study of OX40 agonist ivuxolimab in advanced cancers. Study in general: The patients' treatment was ivuxolimab, an agonistic anti-OX40 (CD134) antibody. The dose-escalation group included hepatocellular carcinoma, melanoma, renal cell carcinoma and head and neck cancer. General observations from the study: More expanded clones were seen, on average, in CD8+ T cells than in CD4+. At 0.1 to 3.0 mg/kg, clonal expansion of CD4+ and CD8+ blood T cells had occurred by week 6.

A note on this clone: As yet, its antigen is unknown.

Sequencing used immunoSEQ multiplex PCR; TCRdb keeps in-frame clones, though not all of them. The sample consists of some 30,000 clones, around 90% of them appearing once. The receptor was isolated from an adult with an advanced solid tumor such as melanoma, head and neck, liver or kidney cancer. Sequencing used CD4+ or CD8+ T cells sorted from blood, obtained in a trial of the OX40 agonist ivuxolimab.

The CDR3 sequence: CASSQPGHLSTHSSYNEQFF. The CDR3 DNA follows: TGCGCCAGCAGCCAACCTGGACACCTTTCGACGCACAGCTCCTACAATGAGCAGTTCTTC. This chain links TRBV4-1 with TRBJ2-1, with D perhaps TRBD1 (5 bases). V shed 2 bases and J shed 0 bases, with 23 bases lying between them. Germline values: CDR1 MGHRA, CDR2 YSYEKL. This CDR3 comprises 20 residues.